This T cell receptor (beta chain) derives from a study of blood T cell repertoires in COVID-19 (dated by TCRdb to about 2020). A note on the overall study: Collaborator samples came from the United States, Italy and Spain and covered acute and convalescent phases of COVID-19. A de-identified subject ID, COVID-19 status, age in years and sex were almost always included in the sample metadata. The samples were drawn from the first 160 participants of the ongoing ImmuneRACE study and from 950 to 1,500 subjects provided by 6 global collaborators. A freely available public database, intended as a resource for researchers studying the immune response to SARS-CoV-2, is where the repertoires were released. Where HLA class I and class II types were available, the types were taken from metadata supplied by the sample provider, not from assay-based typing. The material from the prospective study consisted of cDNA or gDNA derived from T cells, B-cell-depleted T cells, or PBMCs. Deeply sampled blood TCRbeta repertoires from subjects exposed to, actively infected with, or recovered from COVID-19 were included in the dataset. The paper's findings and limits, for the study overall: How much clinical and demographic metadata was included differed by source and by participant, and the metadata was provided uncurated.

TCRbeta CDR3 regions were amplified from genomic DNA using the immunoSEQ Assay, a bias-controlled multiplex PCR. The paper's processing steps were these. The number of nucleated cells in each sample was estimated from the amplification of reference gene primers within the assay. To quantify the absolute abundance of each unique TCRbeta CDR3 rearrangement, sequence reads were collapsed and filtered. Productive Simpson clonality was computed per sample as the square root of Simpson's diversity index over productive rearrangements. TCRdb provides this immuneACCESS table in a form limited to in-frame rearrangements. Some clones are lacking; in checked studies, under half of them reflect an unresolved V gene, and why the rest are absent is not known. That table supplies the V and J calls and clone size; D and trimming were determined from the DNA. This sample holds approximately 250,000 clones; roughly 88% were observed only once. The ten largest account for around 6% of the sample.

Reading the germline V gene gives CDR1 SGHVS and CDR2 FQNEAQ. V was cut back by 3 bases and J by 3 bases, leaving a gap of 14 bases between them. There are 15 amino acids in the CDR3, from cysteine to phenylalanine inclusive. The retained sequence is limited to the CDR3, 45 bases, with the frame set at the first base. One collaborating source in Seattle enrolled patients during active infection and followed them longitudinally through the course of disease. Each collaborating institution followed its own protocols to collect whole blood in K2EDTA tubes. For TCRbeta analysis, collaborators shipped samples as frozen whole blood, isolated PBMCs, or DNA extracted from either of those sample types. This clone was observed a few times. This receptor's antigen is unknown. Base qualities are not at hand, and no much larger clone is one base apart.

The source of this sequence is an elderly woman with COVID-19, enrolled during active disease. The sequenced sample was peripheral blood. Recombination linked TRBV7-8 to TRBJ1-1; 6 matching bases give a weak D call of TRBD1. The DNA is TGTGCCAGCAGCTTTTTCAGGGGACGGTACACTGAAGCTTTCTTT. Translated, this is CASSFFRGRYTEAFF.